These T cell receptor beta chains were read from a single sample in a study of shared clonotypes between healthy human individuals. Data came from immunoSEQ multiplex PCR; TCRdb stores just in-frame clones and leaves some out. The top ten clones hold about 0.34% of a sample with more than 1,200,000 clones, about 98.5% of them seen once. The material sequenced was naive CD4+ T cells sorted from blood. The receptors derive from a young man in good health. CDR3s include the opening cysteine and the closing phenylalanine or tryptophan. The order of the fields is CDR3 protein, CDR3 DNA, CDR3 length, J gene, clone size, V gene, D gene. The D gene is left open where the match is weak. Where a row states a size, it is once, few, many or the class of an expanded clone; other rows omit it.

CDR3: CASAASFYEQYF
DNA: TGTGCCAGCGCGGCTTCCTTTTACGAGCAGTACTTC
length: 12
J: TRBJ2-7
size: .
V: TRBV2
D: .

CDR3: CASSWDLGTGELFF
DNA: TGCGCCAGCAGCTGGGACCTGGGGACCGGGGAGCTGTTTTTT
length: 14
J: TRBJ2-2
size: .
V: TRBV5-1
D: .

CDR3: CASSFTSGRSQETQYF
DNA: TGTGCCAGCAGTTTCACTAGCGGGAGGTCCCAAGAGACCCAGTACTTC
length: 16
J: TRBJ2-5
size: once
V: TRBV7-2
D: TRBD2

CDR3: CASSERLLNTDTQYF
DNA: TGTGCCAGCAGTGAACGGCTGCTGAACACAGATACGCAGTATTTT
length: 15
J: TRBJ2-3
size: .
V: TRBV6-1
D: .

CDR3: CASTRPGQGRQTQYF
DNA: TGTGCCAGCACTAGACCGGGACAGGGGAGACAGACCCAGTACTTC
length: 15
J: TRBJ2-5
size: .
V: TRBV2
D: TRBD1

CDR3: CASSLSPSNEQFF
DNA: TGCGCCAGCAGCTTGTCGCCTTCTAATGAGCAGTTCTTC
length: 13
J: TRBJ2-1
size: once
V: TRBV5-1
D: .

CDR3: CASSTTGGFSYEQYF
DNA: TGTGCCAGCAGCACCACAGGGGGGTTCTCCTACGAGCAGTACTTC
length: 15
J: TRBJ2-7
size: .
V: TRBV7-2
D: TRBD1

CDR3: CASSLARGENTEAFF
DNA: TGTGCCAGCAGCTTAGCGAGGGGGGAGAACACTGAAGCTTTCTTT
length: 15
J: TRBJ1-1
size: .
V: TRBV7-8
D: .

CDR3: CASSLARTGGASNEKLFF
DNA: TGCGCCAGCAGCTTGGCCCGGACAGGGGGCGCGTCTAATGAAAAACTGTTTTTT
length: 18
J: TRBJ1-4
size: .
V: TRBV5-1
D: TRBD1

CDR3: CASSPRAGGLDTQYF
DNA: TGTGCCAGCAGCCCCCGTGCGGGAGGCCTTGATACGCAGTATTTT
length: 15
J: TRBJ2-3
size: once
V: TRBV5-4
D: TRBD2

CDR3: CASSMHRREDQYF
DNA: TGTGCCAGCAGCATGCACCGACGAGAGGACCAGTACTTC
length: 13
J: TRBJ2-5
size: .
V: TRBV6-5
D: .

CDR3: CASSPGSRAEQFF
DNA: TGTGCCAGCAGCCCAGGCTCACGCGCCGAGCAGTTCTTC
length: 13
J: TRBJ2-1
size: .
V: TRBV7-6
D: .

CDR3: CASSRTGGGEQYF
DNA: TGCGCCAGCTCGCGGACAGGGGGCGGGGAGCAGTACTTC
length: 13
J: TRBJ2-7
size: .
V: TRBV10-1
D: TRBD1

CDR3: CASSPRLAGGYNEQFF
DNA: TGTGCCAGCAGCCCCAGACTAGCGGGAGGCTACAATGAGCAGTTCTTC
length: 16
J: TRBJ2-1
size: .
V: TRBV9
D: TRBD2

CDR3: CASSMTGRSYEQYF
DNA: TGTGCCAGTAGTATGACGGGCAGATCCTACGAGCAGTACTTC
length: 14
J: TRBJ2-7
size: .
V: TRBV19
D: .

CDR3: CASSRLLAGDGGELFF
DNA: TGCGCCAGCAGCCGGTTACTAGCGGGAGATGGAGGGGAGCTGTTTTTT
length: 16
J: TRBJ2-2
size: .
V: TRBV5-1
D: TRBD2

CDR3: CASSSRATNEKLFF
DNA: TGTGCCAGCAGCTCCCGAGCAACTAATGAAAAACTGTTTTTT
length: 14
J: TRBJ1-4
size: .
V: TRBV7-9
D: .

CDR3: CASSRGQGVTYEQYF
DNA: TGTGCCAGCTCACGGGGACAGGGGGTGACCTACGAGCAGTACTTC
length: 15
J: TRBJ2-7
size: .
V: TRBV18
D: TRBD1

CDR3: CASSPVQGATDTQYF
DNA: TGTGCCAGCTCACCTGTGCAGGGGGCCACAGATACGCAGTATTTT
length: 15
J: TRBJ2-3
size: .
V: TRBV18
D: TRBD1

CDR3: CAWSAGVSTDTQYF
DNA: TGTGCCTGGAGCGCAGGGGTTAGCACAGATACGCAGTATTTT
length: 14
J: TRBJ2-3
size: .
V: TRBV30
D: .

CDR3: CASSFQNTIYF
DNA: TGTGCCAGCAGTTTCCAGAACACCATATATTTT
length: 11
J: TRBJ1-3
size: .
V: TRBV28
D: .

CDR3: CSARRLAGASQFF
DNA: TGCAGCGCCAGGAGGCTAGCGGGAGCTTCGCAGTTCTTC
length: 13
J: TRBJ2-1
size: .
V: TRBV29-1
D: TRBD2

CDR3: CSVEGRGGQGPAKNIQYF
DNA: TGCAGCGTAGAAGGAAGAGGAGGACAGGGCCCAGCCAAAAACATTCAGTACTTC
length: 18
J: TRBJ2-4
size: once
V: TRBV29-1
D: TRBD1

CDR3: CASNLNRGTDTQYF
DNA: TGTGCCAGCAACCTAAACAGGGGTACAGATACGCAGTATTTT
length: 14
J: TRBJ2-3
size: .
V: TRBV2
D: TRBD1

CDR3: CASSTPRTEEETQYF
DNA: TGTGCCAGCAGTACACCTCGGACGGAGGAAGAGACCCAGTACTTC
length: 15
J: TRBJ2-5
size: .
V: TRBV28
D: .

CDR3: CASSISGTDTQYF
DNA: TGTGCCAGCAGCATCTCCGGGACAGATACGCAGTATTTT
length: 13
J: TRBJ2-3
size: .
V: TRBV11-3
D: .

CDR3: CASSLDRAVGQETQYF
DNA: TGTGCCAGCAGCTTAGACAGGGCTGTTGGGCAAGAGACCCAGTACTTC
length: 16
J: TRBJ2-5
size: .
V: TRBV11-2
D: .

CDR3: CASSVSSGLGIQYF
DNA: TGTGCCAGCAGCGTATCGAGCGGACTTGGCATTCAGTACTTC
length: 14
J: TRBJ2-4
size: .
V: TRBV9
D: .

CDR3: CASTLRAGGSYEQYF
DNA: TGTGCCAGCACCCTAAGGGCGGGAGGGTCCTACGAGCAGTACTTC
length: 15
J: TRBJ2-7
size: .
V: TRBV28
D: TRBD2

CDR3: CATSRDQGMHYGYTF
DNA: TGTGCCACCAGCAGAGATCAGGGGATGCACTATGGCTACACCTTC
length: 15
J: TRBJ1-2
size: .
V: TRBV15
D: .

CDR3: CATSRELARLSSYNEQFF
DNA: TGTGCCACCAGCAGAGAACTAGCGCGGTTAAGCTCCTACAATGAGCAGTTCTTC
length: 18
J: TRBJ2-1
size: .
V: TRBV15
D: TRBD2

CDR3: CASSPPPGQMYGYTF
DNA: TGTGCCAGCTCACCACCTCCAGGACAAATGTATGGCTACACCTTC
length: 15
J: TRBJ1-2
size: .
V: TRBV18
D: .

CDR3: CAISGQREEQFF
DNA: TGTGCCATCAGTGGCCAGCGGGAGGAGCAGTTCTTC
length: 12
J: TRBJ2-1
size: .
V: TRBV10-3
D: TRBD2

CDR3: CASSPRASGTNTGELFF
DNA: TGTGCCAGCAGCCCCCGGGCTAGCGGTACGAACACCGGGGAGCTGTTTTTT
length: 17
J: TRBJ2-2
size: .
V: TRBV7-3
D: TRBD2

CDR3: CASSPSTSGPYEQYF
DNA: TGTGCCAGCAGCCCGTCGACTAGCGGGCCCTACGAGCAGTACTTC
length: 15
J: TRBJ2-7
size: .
V: TRBV11-2
D: TRBD2

CDR3: CASSLSSFMGTTYEQYF
DNA: TGTGCCAGCAGTTTATCGAGTTTTATGGGGACCACCTACGAGCAGTACTTC
length: 17
J: TRBJ2-7
size: once
V: TRBV28
D: .

CDR3: CASSPTGGADYGYTF
DNA: TGTGCCAGCTCACCGACAGGGGGCGCTGACTATGGCTACACCTTC
length: 15
J: TRBJ1-2
size: .
V: TRBV18
D: TRBD1

CDR3: CASSLAAGGIFTDTQYF
DNA: TGCGCCAGCAGCTTGGCAGCGGGAGGGATTTTCACAGATACGCAGTATTTT
length: 17
J: TRBJ2-3
size: .
V: TRBV5-1
D: TRBD2

CDR3: CASTPLGEGLGEQYF
DNA: TGTGCCAGCACTCCTTTGGGGGAGGGGCTGGGCGAGCAGTACTTC
length: 15
J: TRBJ2-7
size: .
V: TRBV6-1
D: TRBD2

CDR3: CASSAGQDYGYTF
DNA: TGTGCCAGCTCCGCCGGACAGGACTATGGCTACACCTTC
length: 13
J: TRBJ1-2
size: .
V: TRBV28
D: TRBD1

CDR3: CASSLQGRWETQYF
DNA: TGTGCCAGCAGTTTACAGGGTAGATGGGAGACCCAGTACTTC
length: 14
J: TRBJ2-5
size: once
V: TRBV27
D: .

CDR3: CSVFRVMNTEAFF
DNA: TGCAGCGTTTTCAGAGTTATGAACACTGAAGCTTTCTTT
length: 13
J: TRBJ1-1
size: once
V: TRBV29-1
D: .

CDR3: CASSYWTGGYQPQHF
DNA: TGCGCCAGCAGCTATTGGACAGGGGGCTATCAGCCCCAGCATTTT
length: 15
J: TRBJ1-5
size: .
V: TRBV5-1
D: TRBD1

CDR3: CSVEDWVTSENEQFF
DNA: TGCAGCGTTGAAGATTGGGTGACTAGCGAGAATGAGCAGTTCTTC
length: 15
J: TRBJ2-1
size: .
V: TRBV29-1
D: TRBD2

CDR3: CASSPRWGGNTEAFF
DNA: TGTGCCAGCAGCCCCCGTTGGGGGGGTAACACTGAAGCTTTCTTT
length: 15
J: TRBJ1-1
size: .
V: TRBV7-8
D: .

CDR3: CASSRRVGHQPQHF
DNA: TGTGCCAGTAGTAGGAGGGTAGGCCATCAGCCCCAGCATTTT
length: 14
J: TRBJ1-5
size: .
V: TRBV19
D: .

CDR3: CASSLLPGDVVTEAFF
DNA: TGCGCCAGCAGCTTGTTGCCAGGGGATGTGGTAACTGAAGCTTTCTTT
length: 16
J: TRBJ1-1
size: .
V: TRBV5-1
D: .

CDR3: CASSPGPGETQYF
DNA: TGCGCCAGCAGTCCGGGCCCCGGGGAGACCCAGTACTTC
length: 13
J: TRBJ2-5
size: .
V: TRBV10-1
D: .

CDR3: CASSPWGTGNTDTQYF
DNA: TGCGCCAGCAGCCCGTGGGGGACAGGGAACACAGATACGCAGTATTTT
length: 16
J: TRBJ2-3
size: .
V: TRBV5-1
D: TRBD1

CDR3: CATYPGPFNQPQHF
DNA: TGTGCCACCTACCCCGGGCCGTTCAATCAGCCCCAGCATTTT
length: 14
J: TRBJ1-5
size: .
V: TRBV28
D: .

CDR3: CASSPLTGTGAYEQYF
DNA: TGTGCCAGCTCACCTCTCACCGGTACAGGGGCCTACGAGCAGTACTTC
length: 16
J: TRBJ2-7
size: .
V: TRBV18
D: TRBD1

CDR3: CASSDGRLAANEQYF
DNA: TGTGCCAGCAGCGACGGCAGGCTAGCGGCGAACGAGCAGTACTTC
length: 15
J: TRBJ2-7
size: .
V: TRBV5-6
D: TRBD2

CDR3: CASSPSHENTEAFF
DNA: TGTGCCAGCTCACCATCTCACGAGAACACTGAAGCTTTCTTT
length: 14
J: TRBJ1-1
size: .
V: TRBV18
D: .

CDR3: CASSTSIAGRHNEQFF
DNA: TGTGCCAGTAGTACATCCATAGCGGGGAGGCACAATGAGCAGTTCTTC
length: 16
J: TRBJ2-1
size: .
V: TRBV19
D: TRBD2

CDR3: CTSSQPWGQGSYEQYF
DNA: .
length: 16
J: TRBJ2-7
size: .
V: TRBV1
D: .

CDR3: CASSFRTSGTYEQYF
DNA: TGTGCCAGCAGCTTTCGGACTAGCGGCACCTACGAGCAGTACTTC
length: 15
J: TRBJ2-7
size: .
V: TRBV5-4
D: TRBD2

CDR3: CASSEGRSSYNEQFF
DNA: TGTGCCAGCAGTGAAGGCAGGAGCTCCTACAATGAGCAGTTCTTC
length: 15
J: TRBJ2-1
size: .
V: TRBV25-1
D: .

CDR3: CASSLTSGGAPTDTQYF
DNA: TGTGCCAGCAGCTTAACTTCCGGCGGGGCCCCCACAGATACGCAGTATTTT
length: 17
J: TRBJ2-3
size: .
V: TRBV5-6
D: .

CDR3: CAWSGAEEQYF
DNA: TGTGCCTGGAGCGGCGCCGAGGAGCAGTACTTC
length: 11
J: TRBJ2-7
size: .
V: TRBV30
D: .

CDR3: CASSSYAGDRNQPQHF
DNA: TGTGCCAGCAGTTCTTACGCAGGGGATCGCAATCAGCCCCAGCATTTT
length: 16
J: TRBJ1-5
size: .
V: TRBV6-6
D: .